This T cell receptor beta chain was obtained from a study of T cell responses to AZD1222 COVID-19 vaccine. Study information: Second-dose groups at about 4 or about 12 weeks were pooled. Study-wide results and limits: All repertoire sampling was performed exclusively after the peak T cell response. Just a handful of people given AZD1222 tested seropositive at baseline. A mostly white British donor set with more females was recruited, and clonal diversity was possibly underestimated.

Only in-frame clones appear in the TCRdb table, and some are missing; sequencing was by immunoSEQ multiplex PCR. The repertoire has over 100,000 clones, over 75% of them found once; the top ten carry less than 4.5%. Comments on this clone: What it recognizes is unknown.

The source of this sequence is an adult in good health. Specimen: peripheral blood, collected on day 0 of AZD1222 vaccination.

In nucleotides, the CDR3 is TGTGCCAGCAGCTCCTTTGAGAGGGGGCCTGGAAACACCATATATTTT. Residues: CASSSFERGPGNTIYF. The chain combines TRBV5-4 with TRBJ1-3, with 7 bases identical to TRBD1. The CDR3 loop spans 16 amino acids. Trimming at V came to 3 bases and at J to 2 bases, leaving 8 bases not matched to a gene. From germline, CDR1 is SGHNT and CDR2 YYREEE (reference sequence).